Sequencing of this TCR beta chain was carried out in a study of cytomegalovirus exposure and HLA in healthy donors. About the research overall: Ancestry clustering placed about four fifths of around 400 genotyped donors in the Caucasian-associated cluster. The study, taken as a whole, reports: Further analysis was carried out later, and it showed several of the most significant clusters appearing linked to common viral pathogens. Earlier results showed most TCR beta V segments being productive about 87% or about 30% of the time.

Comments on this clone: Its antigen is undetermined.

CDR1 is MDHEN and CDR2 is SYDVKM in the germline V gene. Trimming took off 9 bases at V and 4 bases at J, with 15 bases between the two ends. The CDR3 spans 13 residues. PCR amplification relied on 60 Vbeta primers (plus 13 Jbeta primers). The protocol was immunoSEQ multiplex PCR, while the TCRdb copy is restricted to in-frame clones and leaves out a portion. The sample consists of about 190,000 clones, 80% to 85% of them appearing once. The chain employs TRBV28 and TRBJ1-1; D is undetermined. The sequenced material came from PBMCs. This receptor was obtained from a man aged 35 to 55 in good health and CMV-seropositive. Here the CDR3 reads CASIHRESTEAFF. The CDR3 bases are TGTGCCAGTATACATCGGGAGAGCACTGAAGCTTTCTTT.